This TCR beta chain was documented in a study of CD8 T cells in ankylosing spondylitis. General study findings and limits: In peripheral blood, disease-linked CD8+ clones occurred at relatively low frequencies.

TCRdb re-called the 5' RACE reads through MiXCR, storing one row per CDR3 protein. Of 350,000 or so distinct CDR3 sequences in the sample, roughly 15% are singletons; the top ten hold 1.1%. Worth noting for this clonotype: As yet, its antigen is unknown.

Germline trimming cut 8 bases from V and 8 bases from J; bases unmatched to any gene: 11. This CDR3 is 13 amino acids long. Germline loops: CDR1 MNHEY, CDR2 SMNVEV (reference sequence). The chain employs TRBV27 and TRBJ1-2; 7 positions match TRBD1. The sequenced sample was blood, either unsorted or a sorted T cell fraction (not recorded which). The TCR comes from a male donor with ankylosing spondylitis or in good health (not recorded which). The CDR3 region is CASSKRDSWGYTF. The CDR3 DNA reads TGTGCCAGCTCTAAGCGGGACAGCTGGGGCTACACCTTC.